The subject of this entry is one T cell receptor beta chain. Its antigen remains unidentified. This entry is derived from a study of T-cell memory formation after mild COVID-19. At the level of the study: Largely, TCR clusters stayed within a single donor. Study-level points and caveats: Clones that contracted from day 15 to 85 were balanced CD4/CD8, while later expanders leaned CD4+. Of the contracting clones, CD4+ ones lay mainly in CM and EM, and CD8+ ones in EMRA.

TCRdb ran MiXCR on the 5' RACE reads and lists one entry per CDR3 protein. Among around 310,000 distinct CDR3 sequences listed, approximately 16% were seen once. The CDR3 has 15 amino acids. Looked up from germline, CDR1 is LGHNA and CDR2 is YNFKEQ. The V gene end was trimmed by 6 bases and the J gene end by 0 bases; junction bases not matched to a gene: 5. The sequenced material came from PBMCs or a T cell subset sorted from them (not recorded which). V is TRBV4-2 and J is TRBJ2-3; 8 bases are a match to TRBD2. The TCR was taken from a man between 18 and 29 years old who had mild COVID-19 (a few samples of this study predate the infection). Cell type and time point are not known. The CDR3 here is CASRQLAESTDTQYF. The CDR3 coding sequence is TGTGCCAGCAGACAACTAGCGGAGAGCACAGATACGCAGTATTTT.